Sequencing of this TCR beta chain was carried out in a study of cytomegalovirus exposure and HLA in healthy donors. PCR employed 60 Vbeta and 13 Jbeta primers. Per the study methods: Later reanalysis found 75 million to 95 million unique TCR beta chains, roughly 10 million of them shared. TCRdb's copy holds only in-frame clones and misses some; the assay was immunoSEQ multiplex PCR. V and J calls and clone size are copied from that table; D and trimming were computed from the DNA. This table holds about 170,000 clones, more than 60% found once. The CDR3 is 14 amino acids. J lost 0 bases, V lost 10 bases, and 3 bases had no gene match. Germline CDR1 LNHDA, CDR2 SQIVND (reference sequence).

The clonotype originates from a female donor in good health and CMV-seronegative. The chain links TRBV19 to TRBJ1-5, with 10 bases aligning to TRBD1. The sequencing sample was made of PBMCs. The CDR3 DNA reads TGTGCCACCGGGACAGGGGATAGCAATCAGCCCCAGCATTTT. Its translation: CATGTGDSNQPQHF.